This T cell receptor beta chain comes out of a study of control samples from healthy donors and cancer patients. The repertoire was sequenced with immunoSEQ multiplex PCR; TCRdb's copy has only in-frame clones and lacks some. This repertoire includes approximately 190,000 clones. The germline gives CDR1 SGHRS, CDR2 YFSETQ. J lost 7 bases, V lost 4 bases, and 8 bases had no gene match. CDR3 length: 14 residues. Sequences were obtained from blood. The chain has TRBV5-1 and TRBJ1-1; 9 bases are shared with TRBD1. This receptor was obtained from a woman aged 30 to 39 in good health. This CDR3 is CASSVQTGGVEAFF. CDR3 DNA: TGCGCCAGCAGCGTTCAAACAGGGGGCGTTGAAGCTTTCTTT.